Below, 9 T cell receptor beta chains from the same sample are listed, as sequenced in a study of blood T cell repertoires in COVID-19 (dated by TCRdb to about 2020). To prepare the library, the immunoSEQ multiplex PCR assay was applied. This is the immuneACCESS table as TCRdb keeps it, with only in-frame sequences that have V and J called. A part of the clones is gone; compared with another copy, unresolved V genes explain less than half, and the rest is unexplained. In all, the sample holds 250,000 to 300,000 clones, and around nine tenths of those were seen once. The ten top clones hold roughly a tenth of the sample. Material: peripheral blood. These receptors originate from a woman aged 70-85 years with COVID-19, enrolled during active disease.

CDR3 nucleotide sequence: TGCAGCGTTGAAGGACAGGGGGCTGACGAGCAGTACTTC. This gives the protein CSVEGQGADEQYF. This chain connects TRBV29-1 to TRBJ2-7, with 10 bases aligning to TRBD1. Germline CDR1 is SQVTM and CDR2 is ANQGSEA. This CDR3 has 13 residues. V lost 1 base and J lost 5; bases outside the gene matches: 2.

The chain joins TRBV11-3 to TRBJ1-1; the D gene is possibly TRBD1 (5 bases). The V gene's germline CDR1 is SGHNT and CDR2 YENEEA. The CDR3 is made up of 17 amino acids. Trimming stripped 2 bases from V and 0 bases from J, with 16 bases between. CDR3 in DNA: TGTGCCAGCAGCTTACGCCCCCCAGGGCCCATGAACACTGAAGCTTTCTTT. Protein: CASSLRPPGPMNTEAFF.

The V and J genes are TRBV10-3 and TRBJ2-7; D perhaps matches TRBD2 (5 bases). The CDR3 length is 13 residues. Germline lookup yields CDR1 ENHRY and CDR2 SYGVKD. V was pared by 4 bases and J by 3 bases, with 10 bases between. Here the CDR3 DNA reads TGTGCCATCAGTGTGGACTCATTCTACGAGCAGTACTTC. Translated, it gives CAISVDSFYEQYF.

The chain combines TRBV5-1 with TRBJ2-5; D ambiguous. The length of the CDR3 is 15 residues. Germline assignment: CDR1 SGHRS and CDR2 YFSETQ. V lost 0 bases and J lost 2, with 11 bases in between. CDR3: CASSLAQAAQETQYF. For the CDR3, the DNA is TGCGCCAGCAGCTTGGCGCAGGCTGCTCAAGAGACCCAGTACTTC.

The CDR3 sequence is CASSYMGRAPGSEAFF. CDR3 in DNA: TGTGCCAGCAGTTACATGGGCAGGGCCCCAGGCAGTGAAGCTTTCTTT. The chain has TRBV6-2 or TRBV6-3 and TRBJ1-1; maybe TRBD1 (5 bases). This CDR3 comprises 16 residues. CDR1 and CDR2 (germline): MNHEY, SVGEGT. The germline V and J ends were trimmed by 2 bases and 7 bases, with 20 bases remaining between them.

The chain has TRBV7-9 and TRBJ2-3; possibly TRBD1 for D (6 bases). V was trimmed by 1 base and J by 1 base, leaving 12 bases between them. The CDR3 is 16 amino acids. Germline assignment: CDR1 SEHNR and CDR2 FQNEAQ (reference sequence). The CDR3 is CASSLEAGAGTDTQYF. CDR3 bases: TGTGCCAGCAGCTTAGAGGCAGGGGCCGGCACAGATACGCAGTATTTT.

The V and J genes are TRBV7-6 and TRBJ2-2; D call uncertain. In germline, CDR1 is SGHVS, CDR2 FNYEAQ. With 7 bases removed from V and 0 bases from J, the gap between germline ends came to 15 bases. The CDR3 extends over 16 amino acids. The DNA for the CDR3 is TGTGCCAGCACGCCCCGACTCCTAACGAACACCGGGGAGCTGTTTTTT. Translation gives CASTPRLLTNTGELFF. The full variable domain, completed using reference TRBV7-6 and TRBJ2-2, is GAGVSQSPRYKVTKRGQDVALRCDPISGHVSLYWYRQALGQGPEFLTYFNYEAQQDKSGLPNDRFSAERPEGSISTLTIQRTEQRDSAMYRCASTPRLLTNTGELFFGEGSRLTVL.

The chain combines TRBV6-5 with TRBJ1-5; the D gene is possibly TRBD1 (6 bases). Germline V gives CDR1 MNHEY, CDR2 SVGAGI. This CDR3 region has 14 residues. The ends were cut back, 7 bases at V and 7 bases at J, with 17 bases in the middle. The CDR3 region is CASTRGRGEQPQHF. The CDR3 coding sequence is TGTGCCAGCACCCGGGGCAGGGGAGAGCAGCCCCAGCATTTT.

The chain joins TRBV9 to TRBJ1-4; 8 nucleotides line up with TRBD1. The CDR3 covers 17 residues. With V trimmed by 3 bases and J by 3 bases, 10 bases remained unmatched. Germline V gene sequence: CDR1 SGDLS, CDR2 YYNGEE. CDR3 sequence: CASSDETGDWSNEKLFF. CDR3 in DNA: TGTGCCAGCAGCGATGAGACAGGGGACTGGTCTAATGAAAAACTGTTTTTT.